These T cell receptor beta chains were read from a single sample in a study of CD8+CD57+ T cells in acquired aplastic anemia. A single record per CDR3 protein comes from TCRdb applying MiXCR to the reads. The table lists 400,000 to 450,000 distinct CDR3 sequences, around 72% of them singletons. Sequenced sample: sorted CD4+, CD8+, or CD8+CD57+ T cells (not recorded which) from PBMCs. These TCRs come from a human donor in good health, serving as a control. CDR3s include the opening cysteine and the closing phenylalanine or tryptophan. The D gene is left open where the match is weak. Size is stated for part of the rows, as once, few or many counts, or as a class when the clone is expanded.

d_call: TRBD1
j_call: TRBJ2-7
cdr3_length: 16
v_call: TRBV19
clone_size: many
cdr3_nt: TGTGCCAGTAGTATACACCCGGGACAGGGTTCATACGAGCAGTACTTC
cdr3_aa: CASSIHPGQGSYEQYF

d_call: NA
j_call: TRBJ2-7
cdr3_length: 11
v_call: TRBV20-1
clone_size: NA
cdr3_nt: TGCAGTGCTAGAGACGGGGATGAGCAGTACTTC
cdr3_aa: CSARDGDEQYF

d_call: NA
j_call: TRBJ2-7
cdr3_length: 15
v_call: TRBV12-3/TRBV12-4
clone_size: NA
cdr3_nt: TGTGCTAGTGGTGATCTCTCAGGTGCCGCCTACGAGCAGTACTTC
cdr3_aa: CASGDLSGAAYEQYF

d_call: NA
j_call: TRBJ2-3
cdr3_length: 13
v_call: TRBV20-1
clone_size: many
cdr3_nt: TGCAGTGCTAGGTGGGACGGAGGAGAGGCGCAGTATTTT
cdr3_aa: CSARWDGGEAQYF

d_call: NA
j_call: TRBJ2-7
cdr3_length: 13
v_call: TRBV5-1
clone_size: NA
cdr3_nt: TGTGCCAGCAGCCGGGGCAGGGGGGGCAAGCAGTACTTC
cdr3_aa: CASSRGRGGKQYF

d_call: NA
j_call: TRBJ2-7
cdr3_length: 17
v_call: TRBV5-1
clone_size: NA
cdr3_nt: TGCGCCAGCAGCTCGACATCCGGGGCGGCCCTCTCCTACGAGCAGTACTTC
cdr3_aa: CASSSTSGAALSYEQYF

d_call: TRBD2
j_call: TRBJ2-7
cdr3_length: 14
v_call: TRBV10-3
clone_size: NA
cdr3_nt: TGTGCCATCAGTGGCGGGGGGGCTTCCTACGAGCAGTACTTC
cdr3_aa: CAISGGGASYEQYF

d_call: NA
j_call: TRBJ2-5
cdr3_length: 13
v_call: TRBV7-8
clone_size: few
cdr3_nt: TGTGCCAGCAGCCGCAATACGGGGGAGACCCAGTACTTC
cdr3_aa: CASSRNTGETQYF

d_call: NA
j_call: TRBJ2-5
cdr3_length: 18
v_call: TRBV11-2
clone_size: NA
cdr3_nt: TGTGCCAGCAGCCGACGGAGACCCGGACAGAAGGGGAGGGAGACCCAGTACTTC
cdr3_aa: CASSRRRPGQKGRETQYF

d_call: NA
j_call: TRBJ2-7
cdr3_length: 12
v_call: TRBV15
clone_size: NA
cdr3_nt: TGTGCCACCAGCAGCTCCGGCTACGAGCAGTACTTC
cdr3_aa: CATSSSGYEQYF

d_call: NA
j_call: TRBJ2-7
cdr3_length: 14
v_call: TRBV2
clone_size: many
cdr3_nt: TGTGCCAGCAGTGAAGGATTGGATGCCTACGAGCAGTACTTC
cdr3_aa: CASSEGLDAYEQYF

d_call: NA
j_call: TRBJ2-7
cdr3_length: 13
v_call: TRBV19
clone_size: NA
cdr3_nt: TGTGCCAGTAGTATAACACCGTCCTACGGGCACACCTTC
cdr3_aa: CASSITPSYGHTF

d_call: TRBD1
j_call: TRBJ1-5
cdr3_length: 19
v_call: TRBV11-2
clone_size: NA
cdr3_nt: TGTGCCAGCAGCTTACTAGGGACAGGGGGTTCGGGATGCAATCAGCCCCAGCATTTT
cdr3_aa: CASSLLGTGGSGCNQPQHF

d_call: TRBD2
j_call: TRBJ2-7
cdr3_length: 15
v_call: TRBV7-6
clone_size: NA
cdr3_nt: TGTGCCAGCAGCTTGCACGGGGGGGACACCGAGCAGTACTACTTC
cdr3_aa: CASSLHGGDTEQYYF

d_call: NA
j_call: TRBJ2-3
cdr3_length: 13
v_call: TRBV5-4
clone_size: NA
cdr3_nt: TGTGCCAGCAGCTTGGACGGGGCAGATACGCAGTATTTT
cdr3_aa: CASSLDGADTQYF

d_call: TRBD1
j_call: TRBJ2-7
cdr3_length: 15
v_call: TRBV19
clone_size: few
cdr3_nt: TGTGCCAGTAGTATAGACGGGACAGGGGACTACGAGCAGTACTTC
cdr3_aa: CASSIDGTGDYEQYF

d_call: NA
j_call: TRBJ1-2
cdr3_length: 14
v_call: TRBV3-1
clone_size: few
cdr3_nt: TGTGCCAGCAGCCAAGAGGCGCGGGCGGGGGGCTACACCTTC
cdr3_aa: CASSQEARAGGYTF

d_call: NA
j_call: TRBJ1-1
cdr3_length: 14
v_call: TRBV5-5
clone_size: NA
cdr3_nt: TGTGCCAGCAGGGTGGGCGGGGTACACACTGAAGCTTTCTTT
cdr3_aa: CASRVGGVHTEAFF

d_call: NA
j_call: TRBJ2-7
cdr3_length: 14
v_call: TRBV20-1
clone_size: once
cdr3_nt: TGCAGTGCTGGAGGGCGTAGTCGAGCCTTCGAGCAGTACTTC
cdr3_aa: CSAGGRSRAFEQYF

d_call: NA
j_call: TRBJ2-1
cdr3_length: 15
v_call: TRBV5-1
clone_size: NA
cdr3_nt: TGTGCCAGCAGCCCACAGGGCGCCTTCTACAATGAGCAGTTCTTC
cdr3_aa: CASSPQGAFYNEQFF

d_call: NA
j_call: TRBJ2-7
cdr3_length: 15
v_call: TRBV30
clone_size: many
cdr3_nt: TGTGCCTGGAGTCCCCCCGGGACGGGGTTATACGAGCAGTACTTC
cdr3_aa: CAWSPPGTGLYEQYF

d_call: TRBD1
j_call: TRBJ1-2
cdr3_length: 15
v_call: TRBV2
clone_size: many
cdr3_nt: TGTGCCACCCCCGGGACAGGGAGCGCTAACTATGGCTACACCTTC
cdr3_aa: CATPGTGSANYGYTF

d_call: NA
j_call: TRBJ1-2
cdr3_length: 14
v_call: TRBV4-3
clone_size: many
cdr3_nt: TGCGCCAGCAGCCAAGATCAACGGATTTATGGCTACACCTTC
cdr3_aa: CASSQDQRIYGYTF

d_call: NA
j_call: TRBJ2-3
cdr3_length: 12
v_call: TRBV29-1
clone_size: few
cdr3_nt: TGCAGCGGCGGAGACTTTCAAGATACGCAGTATTTT
cdr3_aa: CSGGDFQDTQYF

d_call: NA
j_call: TRBJ1-6
cdr3_length: 13
v_call: TRBV9
clone_size: NA
cdr3_nt: TGTGCCAGCAGCGTAATGGAGGATTCACCCCTCCACTTT
cdr3_aa: CASSVMEDSPLHF

d_call: NA
j_call: TRBJ2-7
cdr3_length: 14
v_call: TRBV7-2
clone_size: many
cdr3_nt: TGTGCCAGCAGCCGCTCCGGACAGACTTACGAGCAGTACTTC
cdr3_aa: CASSRSGQTYEQYF

d_call: NA
j_call: TRBJ1-2
cdr3_length: 15
v_call: TRBV7-2
clone_size: NA
cdr3_nt: TGTGCCAGCAGCTTATACCGGGGGGGAGAGAGCGAGTACACCTTC
cdr3_aa: CASSLYRGGESEYTF

d_call: TRBD2
j_call: TRBJ2-7
cdr3_length: 13
v_call: TRBV20-1
clone_size: once
cdr3_nt: TGCAGTGCCACTAGCGGGGATACCTACGAGCAGTACTTC
cdr3_aa: CSATSGDTYEQYF

d_call: NA
j_call: TRBJ1-3
cdr3_length: 13
v_call: TRBV20-1
clone_size: NA
cdr3_nt: TGCAGTGCTGCAGGGAGCTCTGGAAACACCATATATTTT
cdr3_aa: CSAAGSSGNTIYF

d_call: NA
j_call: TRBJ1-4
cdr3_length: 13
v_call: TRBV19
clone_size: few
cdr3_nt: TGTGCCAGTAGTATTCGGCGGGAGGAAAAACTGTTTTTT
cdr3_aa: CASSIRREEKLFF

d_call: TRBD1
j_call: TRBJ2-7
cdr3_length: 16
v_call: TRBV12-3/TRBV12-4
clone_size: once
cdr3_nt: TGTGCCAGTAGTTCGGATCACAGGGGGAGCTCCTACGAGCAGTACTTC
cdr3_aa: CASSSDHRGSSYEQYF

d_call: TRBD2
j_call: TRBJ2-1
cdr3_length: 16
v_call: TRBV20-1
clone_size: many
cdr3_nt: TGCAGTGCTAGTAGTCGCGACCGGGGGGGTTACAATGAGCAGTTCTTC
cdr3_aa: CSASSRDRGGYNEQFF

d_call: NA
j_call: TRBJ1-2
cdr3_length: 13
v_call: TRBV15
clone_size: once
cdr3_nt: TGTGCCACCAGCAGAGATTTGGACAGCGGCCTGACCTTC
cdr3_aa: CATSRDLDSGLTF